Each of the 18 T cell receptor beta chains below was sequenced from the same sample in a study of regulatory T cells in long-lasting Graves disease. Time point meaning: newly diagnosed GD, antithyroid drugs for less than 3 months. With RNA extracted from PBMCs as input, the TCR library was made. In building TCR beta libraries, iRepertoire HTBI primers were used together with Arm-PCR of CDR3 regions. TCRdb processed the multiplex PCR reads anew with MiXCR; each CDR3 protein has one entry. The sample consists of 300,000 to 400,000 distinct CDR3 sequences, approximately 15% of them appearing once. The sample was also linked to a second study, of T cells in Graves' hyperthyroidism and ophthalmopathy.

Sequenced material: peripheral blood mononuclear cells (PBMCs), taken at new diagnosis, from a patient treated with antithyroid drugs. These TCRs come from a man aged 40-55 years with Graves disease.

Worth noting for this clonotype: A far larger clone lies a single base away; this is likely a read error. The chain employs TRBV11-2 and TRBJ2-1, with unresolved D. With the DNA end fitting TRBJ2-3 better, the J assignment may be wrong. This CDR3 comprises 14 residues. CDR1 is SGHAT and CDR2 is FQNNGV in the germline V gene. In DNA form, the CDR3 reads TGTGCCAGCAGTTTTATTTCGATTGGCGGTACGCAGTATTTT. Protein sequence: CASSFISIGGTQYF.

The table lists this clonotype with many counts. V usage is TRBV30 and J usage is TRBJ2-5, with TRBD1 matching over 9 bases. Germline-derived CDR1 and CDR2 are GTSNPN and SVGIG (reference sequence). Trimming at V came to 0 bases and at J to 5 bases, leaving 1 base not matched to a gene. The CDR3 loop spans 13 amino acids. Written as DNA, the CDR3 is TGTGCCTGGAGTGTCGGGACAGGGGAGACCCAGTACTTC. This codes for CAWSVGTGETQYF.

The rearrangement links TRBV29-1 to TRBJ2-4; D is uncertain. The CDR3 is 12 amino acids. Germline lookup yields CDR1 SQVTM and CDR2 ANQGSEA. Trimming cost V 3 bases and J 8 bases, with 11 bases left between them. CDR3 residues: CSVEAEVDIQYF. CDR3 DNA sequence: TGCAGCGTTGAGGCCGAGGTGGACATTCAGTACTTC.

This clonotype appeared a few times. The chain links TRBV10-3 to TRBJ1-1; D may be TRBD1 (5 bases). The ends were cut back, 6 bases at V and 3 bases at J, with 14 bases in the middle. The germline V gene has CDR1 ENHRY and CDR2 SYGVKD. The CDR3 is 14 residues long. In nucleotides, the CDR3 is TGTGCCATCAGACGAGACAGTGAAGACACTGAAGCTTTCTTT. Amino acid sequence: CAIRRDSEDTEAFF.

This clonotype was recorded many times. The chain couples TRBV2 to TRBJ2-7; the D is unclear. Germline CDR1 and CDR2: SNHLY and FYNNEI. V lost 6 bases and J lost 0, with 12 bases in between. The CDR3 has 14 residues. The CDR3 DNA is TGTGCCAGCAGCGAGCACACCGACTCCTACGAGCAGTACTTC. Translation gives CASSEHTDSYEQYF.

V usage is TRBV6-2 or TRBV6-3 and J usage is TRBJ2-3, with a tentative D call TRBD1 (5 bases). The CDR3 extends over 14 amino acids. Germline V lookup: CDR1 MNHEY, CDR2 SVGEGT. V was shortened by 2 bases and J by 2 bases, with 8 bases between the two germline ends. Here the CDR3 reads CASSYGAATDTQYF. In DNA, the CDR3 is TGTGCCAGCAGTTACGGGGCTGCCACAGATACGCAGTATTTT.

This clonotype was observed a few times. The rearrangement links TRBV6-2 or TRBV6-3 to TRBJ1-2; perhaps TRBD1 as D (6 bases). The CDR3 runs to 16 residues. CDR1 is MNHEY, CDR2 SVGEGT, per germline. Trimming took off 5 bases at V and 4 bases at J, with 20 bases between the two ends. This chain's CDR3 is CASSEAPGTNSYGYTF. The CDR3 coding sequence is TGTGCCAGCAGTGAAGCCCCGGGGACAAACTCCTATGGCTACACCTTC.

The chain has TRBV27 and TRBJ2-2; 8 bases agree with TRBD1. Germline V gene lookup returns CDR1 MNHEY and CDR2 SMNVEV (reference sequence). CDR3 length equals 15 residues. V lost 8 bases to trimming and J lost 8 bases; unmatched junction nucleotides: 13. The CDR3 nucleotides are TGTGCCAGCTCGGGGATTTCAGGGGGCGGTGGGGAGCTGTTTTTT. This gives the protein CASSGISGGGGELFF.

The table lists this clonotype with many counts. This chain links TRBV7-2 with TRBJ2-7; D ambiguous. The CDR3 extends over 13 amino acids. Germline values: CDR1 SGHTA, CDR2 FQGNSA. V was shortened by 2 bases and J by 4 bases, with 9 bases between the two germline ends. The CDR3 protein is CASSLSLFYEQYF. The CDR3 DNA is TGTGCCAGCAGCTTATCGCTATTTTACGAGCAGTACTTC.

V and J are TRBV6-2 or TRBV6-3 and TRBJ2-7, with a weak D call TRBD1 (5 bases). V was cut by 7 bases and J by 2 bases, with 18 bases left in between. The CDR3 totals 15 residues. CDR1 and CDR2 from the germline V gene are MNHEY and SVGEGT. The CDR3 region is CASTRLPDSAYEQYF. For the CDR3, the DNA is TGTGCCAGCACGAGGCTTCCAGACAGCGCCTACGAGCAGTACTTC.

This clonotype showed up just a few times. This sequence joins TRBV7-9 and TRBJ2-4, with 11 bases identical to TRBD2. The CDR3 sequence is 18 residues long. Germline V CDR1 and CDR2: SEHNR, FQNEAQ (reference sequence). Unmatched junction bases numbered 9, after V lost 5 bases and J lost 0 bases. CDR3 bases: TGTGCCAGCAGCGCCCGACTAGCGGGGAAGCTAGCCAAAAACATTCAGTACTTC. Its protein is CASSARLAGKLAKNIQYF.

In this sample, this clonotype turned up many times. This sequence joins TRBV30 and TRBJ2-1, with a weak D call TRBD1 (6 bases). CDR1 GTSNPN and CDR2 SVGIG come from the germline V gene (reference sequence). The CDR3 has 14 amino acids. Trimming cost V 1 base and J 3 bases, with 10 bases left between them. The CDR3 DNA follows: TGTGCCTGGAGTGCGGGGACACTCTACAATGAGCAGTTCTTC. Amino acids: CAWSAGTLYNEQFF. The variable domain in full, with the rest retrieved from reference TRBV30 and TRBJ2-1, is SQTIHQWPATLVQPVGSPLSLECTVEGTSNPNLYWYRQAAGRGLQLLFYSVGIGQISSEVPQNLSASRPQDRQFILSSKKLLLSDSGFYLCAWSAGTLYNEQFFGPGTRLTVL.

This clonotype has ten or more counts. The genes are TRBV30 and TRBJ2-3; the D gene is possibly TRBD2 (6 bases). Trimming took off 0 bases at V and 4 bases at J, with 11 bases between the two ends. This CDR3 is built from 14 residues. In germline, CDR1 is GTSNPN, CDR2 SVGIG (reference sequence). The CDR3 nucleotides are TGTGCCTGGAGTGTAGCCGGGAGTTCAGATACGCAGTATTTT. It yields the protein CAWSVAGSSDTQYF.

This clonotype was recorded many times. The chain is built from TRBV18 and TRBJ2-7; 7 bases align to TRBD2. J was trimmed by 3 bases and V by 4 bases; bases with no gene match: 6. From germline, CDR1 is KGHSH and CDR2 LQKENI. CDR3 length: 14 residues. The CDR3 spells CASSQRGNNYEQYF. CDR3 sequence (DNA): TGTGCCAGCTCACAGCGGGGCAACAACTACGAGCAGTACTTC.

This sequence joins TRBV24-1 and TRBJ2-3; TRBD2 agrees at 9 bases. This CDR3 region has 18 residues. Germline V gives CDR1 KGHDR, CDR2 SFDVKD. J gave up 3 bases and V 5 bases, and 14 bases lay outside the gene matches. The CDR3 reads CATSGSPGGAGGTDTQYF. CDR3 DNA sequence: TGTGCCACCAGTGGTTCCCCGGGTGGTGCGGGGGGGACAGATACGCAGTATTTT.

This clonotype has just a few counts. A single base separates this from a much larger clone, so it may be a read error. This rearrangement joins TRBV19 to TRBJ1-2; D gene unclear. The CDR3 has 12 amino acids. Germline lookup yields CDR1 LNHDA and CDR2 SQIVND (reference sequence). The CDR3 bases are TGTGCCAGTAGTGCTCCTAACTATAGCTACACCTTC. It encodes CASSAPNYSYTF.

The V and J genes are TRBV2 and TRBJ1-2; 7 nucleotides line up with TRBD1. This CDR3 comprises 13 residues. Losses at the gene ends were 7 bases for V and 6 bases for J; bases not matched to a gene: 8. Germline loops: CDR1 SNHLY, CDR2 FYNNEI. CDR3 loop: CASTRQGFDGYTF. In DNA, the CDR3 is TGTGCCAGCACCAGACAGGGTTTCGATGGCTACACCTTC.

The CDR3 coding sequence is TGTGCCAGCTCTCCAGAAGGGGCGGGCACTGAAGCTTTCTTT. Its protein product is CASSPEGAGTEAFF. The gene calls are TRBV18 and TRBJ1-1, with D perhaps matching TRBD1 (5 bases). Per germline, CDR1 KGHSH and CDR2 LQKENI. Trimming took off 6 bases at V and 4 bases at J, with 15 bases between the two ends. The CDR3 extends over 14 amino acids.